Listed below are T cell receptor beta chains from one sample, sequenced in a study of beta chain features in type 1 diabetes. The repertoire was sequenced with immunoSEQ multiplex PCR; TCRdb's copy has only in-frame clones and lacks some. Of 250,000 to 300,000 clones in the sample, approximately 8.1% were seen once. Sample: central memory CD4+ T cells from blood. The receptors originated from a young woman in good health. Each CDR3 is given with its conserved first and last residue. Clone size is stated in some rows and not others, as once, few, many or a class when expanded.

cdr3_aa	clone_size	v_call
CASSWYGNQPQHF	few	TRBV28
CASSLWESYNEQFF	few	TRBV7-9
CASSSERGSRETQYF	-	TRBV7-8
CASSSGKLFF	-	TRBV28
CASSDRGSGNTIYF	-	TRBV11-2
CASRLGLASYEQYF	-	TRBV6-6
CASSQDGTSGGETQYF	many	TRBV4-2
CASRSPPGQGTEAFF	-	TRBV6-5
CASSQAPGGAYNEQFF	-	TRBV4-1
CASSLGTGTDTQYF	many	TRBV7-7
CASSRQGINEKLFF	few	TRBV7-9
CASSQDLTSSEQYF	-	TRBV4-3
CASSDRGSSYNEQFF	-	TRBV6-6
CASSFNQGTNEKLFF	-	TRBV7-3
CASSPDNNSPLHF	few	TRBV4-2
CASSPTEYQNIQYF	-	TRBV18